This T cell receptor beta chain emerged from a study of control samples from healthy donors and cancer patients. This clone has just one count. TCRdb's copy holds only in-frame clones and misses some; the assay was immunoSEQ multiplex PCR. The sample lists tens of thousands of clones; roughly nine tenths were seen once. V lost 5 bases, J lost 6 bases, and 19 bases lay in between. The CDR3 consists of 16 residues. Germline V gives CDR1 MNHNY, CDR2 SVGAGI (reference sequence). V gene TRBV6-6 combines with J gene TRBJ2-2; D possibly corresponds to TRBD2 (6 bases). Sequencing was done on a sample of PBMCs. This TCR was sampled from a man between 40 and 49 years old with colorectal cancer. In DNA, the CDR3 is TGTGCCAGCAGTCACGCCGGGACTCTGGTTCCCGGGGAGCTGTTTTTT. Protein product: CASSHAGTLVPGELFF.